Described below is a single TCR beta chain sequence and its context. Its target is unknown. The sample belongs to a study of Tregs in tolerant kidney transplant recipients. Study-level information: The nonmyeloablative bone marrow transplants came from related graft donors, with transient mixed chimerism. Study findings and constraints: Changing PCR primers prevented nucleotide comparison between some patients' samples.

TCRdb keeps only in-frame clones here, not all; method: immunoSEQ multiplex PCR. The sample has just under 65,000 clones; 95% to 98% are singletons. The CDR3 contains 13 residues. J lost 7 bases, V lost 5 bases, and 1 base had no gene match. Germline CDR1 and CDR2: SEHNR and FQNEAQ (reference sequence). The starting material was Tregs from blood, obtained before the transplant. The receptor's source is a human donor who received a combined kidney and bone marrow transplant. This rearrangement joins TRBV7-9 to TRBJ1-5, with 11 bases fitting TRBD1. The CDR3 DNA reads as TGTGCCAGCAGCGGGACAGGGGGACAGCCCCAGCATTTT. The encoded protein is CASSGTGGQPQHF.